What follows is one TCR beta chain and its context. The table came from immunoSEQ multiplex PCR; TCRdb's copy has only in-frame clones and leaves some out. The top ten clones hold around 3.3% of a sample with approximately 130,000 clones, roughly 93% of them seen once. This sample was taken from a study of T cell responses to AZD1222 COVID-19 vaccine. V was pared by 6 bases and J by 0 bases, with 18 bases between. Looked up from germline, CDR1 is LNHDA and CDR2 is SQIVND (reference sequence). This CDR3 region has 17 residues. The material was peripheral blood, obtained on day 0 of AZD1222 vaccination. The V gene is TRBV19, the J gene TRBJ1-5, with D tentatively TRBD1 (5 bases). This sequence was found in an adult in good health. CDR3 sequence: CASRNTKGAYSNQPQHF. As DNA, the CDR3 is TGTGCCAGTAGGAATACAAAAGGGGCCTATAGCAATCAGCCCCAGCATTTT.